The T cell receptor (beta chain) described here comes from a study of T-cell memory formation after mild COVID-19. The germline V gene encodes CDR1 DFQATT and CDR2 SNEGSKA (reference sequence). The CDR3 is 13 amino acids. V gave up 0 bases and J gave up 8 bases; unmatched junction bases: 3. The authors produced TCR alpha and TCR beta cDNA libraries with sample barcodes and UMIs by 5'RACE using constant-segment primers. A single record per CDR3 protein comes from TCRdb applying MiXCR to the 5' RACE reads. The table shows some 290,000 distinct CDR3 sequences, with around 15% occurring only once. The sample taken for sequencing was PBMCs or a T cell subset sorted from them (not recorded which). The clonotype was recovered from a man aged 18-30 years who had mild COVID-19 (a few samples of this study predate the infection). Cell type and time point are not known. The V call is TRBV20-1, the J call TRBJ1-2, with 10 bases lining up with TRBD1. The CDR3 sequence: CSARETGGAGYTF. The CDR3 nucleotides read TGCAGTGCTAGAGAGACAGGGGGCGCGGGCTACACCTTC.